A single sample gave rise to the 32 T cell receptor beta chains below, sequenced in a study of shared clonotypes between healthy human individuals. Sequencing was performed with immunoSEQ multiplex PCR; in TCRdb, only in-frame clones are kept and a portion is missing. The sample gives around 2,000,000 clones, 95% of which show up once; under 0.15% is in the top ten. Sequenced material: naive CD4+ T cells sorted from blood. Documented subset: CD45RA+ positively selected. These receptors all stem from a man aged 18 to 29 in good health.

J is TRBJ2-2 and V is TRBV28, with TRBD2 matching over 10 bases. With V trimmed by 5 bases and J by 4 bases, 13 bases remained unmatched. The germline gives CDR1 MDHEN, CDR2 SYDVKM. The CDR3 contains 18 residues. The CDR3: CASSTGVAGGLATGELFF. CDR3 DNA: TGTGCCAGCAGTACCGGGGTAGCGGGGGGCTTGGCCACCGGGGAGCTGTTTTTT. The full variable domain, completed using reference TRBV28 and TRBJ2-2, is DVKVTQSSRYLVKRTGEKVFLECVQDMDHENMFWYRQDPGLGLRLIYFSYDVKMKEKGDIPEGYSVSREKKERFSLILESASTNQTSMYLCASSTGVAGGLATGELFFGEGSRLTVL.

CDR3 nucleotides: TGTGCCAGCAGCCAAGATCTTGGCACTTACATGAACACTGAAGCTTTCTTT. It translates to CASSQDLGTYMNTEAFF. The chain recombines TRBV4-2 with TRBJ1-1; D remains unclear. The germline gives CDR1 LGHNA, CDR2 YNFKEQ. Trimming took 0 bases from V and 0 from J, leaving 14 bases between them. The CDR3 extends over 17 amino acids.

Points on this clone: The same CDR3 can be traced to other DNA sequences in this sample. The rearrangement links TRBV7-9 to TRBJ2-3; 9 nucleotides align to TRBD2. The ends lost 1 base at V and 0 bases at J; junction bases unmatched: 2. The CDR3 sequence is 16 residues long. Germline CDR1 reads SEHNR; CDR2 reads FQNEAQ (reference sequence). The CDR3 protein is CASSLGLAGSTDTQYF. DNA of the CDR3: TGTGCCAGCAGCTTAGGGCTAGCGGGAAGCACAGATACGCAGTATTTT. Variable domain in full (rest from reference TRBV7-9 and TRBJ2-3): DTGVSQNPRHKITKRGQNVTFRCDPISEHNRLYWYRQTLGQGPEFLTYFQNEAQLEKSRLLSDRFSAERPKGSFSTLEIQRTEQGDSAMYLCASSLGLAGSTDTQYFGPGTRLTVL.

J is TRBJ1-1 and V is TRBV10-3; D remains ambiguous. Trimming removed 2 bases from V and 6 bases from J, with 10 bases in between. The germline gives CDR1 ENHRY, CDR2 SYGVKD. The CDR3 has 13 residues. Here the CDR3 DNA reads TGTGCCATCAGTGAGAGTGTGTCGTCTGAAGCTTTCTTT. Its translation is CAISESVSSEAFF.

The chain combines TRBV3-2 with TRBJ1-1. TRBV3-2 is shown as a pseudogene. The CDR3 is 9 residues long. CDR3 sequence reads: CASNTEAFF. The CDR3 region has the DNA TGTGCCAGCAACACTGAAGCTTTCTTT.

The chain recombines TRBV4-3 with TRBJ2-7; 11 nucleotides match TRBD1. The CDR3 sequence is 14 residues long. The ends lost 5 bases at V and 9 bases at J; junction bases unmatched: 9. Per the germline V gene, CDR1 is LGHNA and CDR2 is YSLEER. CDR3 region: CASSYGQGAAVQYF. Here the CDR3 DNA reads TGCGCCAGCAGCTACGGACAGGGGGCGGCGGTGCAGTACTTC.

The chain combines TRBV10-3 with TRBJ2-2; 9 bases are a match to TRBD1. The CDR3 has 16 amino acids. V was clipped by 5 bases and J by 2 bases; unmatched bases: 6. The germline gives CDR1 ENHRY, CDR2 SYGVKD. CDR3 in amino acids: CAISFTGGGNTGELFF. The CDR3 bases are TGTGCCATCAGTTTCACAGGGGGCGGAAACACCGGGGAGCTGTTTTTT.

This chain links TRBV19 with TRBJ2-4; 9 bases match TRBD2. In germline, CDR1 is LNHDA, CDR2 SQIVND (reference sequence). CDR3 length: 15 residues. Trimming cost V 3 bases and J 8 bases; bases outside gene matches: 8. The CDR3 region has the DNA TGTGCCAGTAGTATTTCCCGGACTAGCGTGGACATTCAGTACTTC. Protein sequence: CASSISRTSVDIQYF.

The V call is TRBV7-2, the J call TRBJ1-2, with TRBD1 matching over 7 bases. V was clipped by 5 bases and J by 3 bases; unmatched bases: 9. CDR3 length: 15 residues. The V gene's germline CDR1 is SGHTA and CDR2 FQGNSA. The CDR3: CASSDSPTGHYGYTF. In DNA, the CDR3 is TGTGCCAGCAGCGACTCCCCGACAGGGCACTATGGCTACACCTTC.

The chain joins TRBV5-8 to TRBJ2-5; D ambiguous. The germline V gene encodes CDR1 SGHTS and CDR2 YDEGEE. The length of the CDR3 is 14 residues. V lost 4 bases, J lost 1 base, and 11 bases lay in between. The CDR3 reads CASSPEVAQETQYF. CDR3 nucleotide sequence: TGTGCCAGCAGCCCTGAGGTCGCCCAAGAGACCCAGTACTTC.

The V and J genes are TRBV6-5 and TRBJ2-5; D might be TRBD1 (6 bases). Gene TRBJ2-7 matches the end of the DNA better, so the J call may be wrong. The CDR3 has 13 amino acids. Per germline, CDR1 MNHEY and CDR2 SVGAGI. This chain's CDR3 is CASSRDNSYEQYF. CDR3 nucleotides: TGTGCCAGCAGTAGGGACAACTCCTACGAGCAGTACTTC.

This chain connects TRBV7-8 to TRBJ2-1; D is unclear. There are 12 residues in the CDR3. The germline V gene has CDR1 SGHVS and CDR2 FQNEAQ. V was cut by 8 bases and J by 8 bases, with 13 bases left in between. The CDR3 DNA follows: TGTGCCAGCCAACCTCTCGGTGATGAGCAGTTCTTC. The encoded protein is CASQPLGDEQFF.

The chain couples TRBV5-4 to TRBJ2-7; 9 bases agree with TRBD2. Germline V CDR1 and CDR2: SGHNT, YYREEE (reference sequence). J lost 3 bases, V lost 5 bases, and 9 bases had no gene match. This CDR3 is built from 15 residues. CDR3 in DNA: TGTGCCAGCAGGAGTACTAGCGGGCAGAACTACGAGCAGTACTTC. This translates into CASRSTSGQNYEQYF.

V usage is TRBV9 and J usage is TRBJ2-1; maybe TRBD1 (6 bases). CDR1 is SGDLS, CDR2 YYNGEE, per germline. This CDR3 comprises 15 residues. V lost 4 bases and J lost 2, with 13 bases in between. CDR3 residues: CASSPDEGAYNEQFF. The CDR3 bases are TGTGCCAGCAGCCCCGATGAGGGGGCCTACAATGAGCAGTTCTTC.

The chain combines TRBV18 with TRBJ1-2; no clear D gene. Germline lookup yields CDR1 KGHSH and CDR2 LQKENI. The CDR3 runs 13 residues. Between the trimmed V and J ends, which lost 6 bases and 6 bases, there was a span of 14 bases. For the CDR3, the DNA is TGTGCCAGCTCCGAGTTAGCTGGGAATGGCTACACCTTC. Its translation is CASSELAGNGYTF. The variable domain in full, with the rest retrieved from reference TRBV18 and TRBJ1-2, is NAGVMQNPRHLVRRRGQEARLRCSPMKGHSHVYWYRQLPEEGLKFMVYLQKENIIDESGMPKERFSAEFPKEGPSILRIQQVVRGDSAAYFCASSELAGNGYTFGSGTRLTVV.

This clone was seen a few times. The chain uses TRBV7-3 and TRBJ2-1, with 11 bases that match TRBD1. CDR1 is SGHTA and CDR2 is FQGTGA in the germline V gene. J was trimmed by 11 bases and V by 5 bases; bases with no gene match: 8. The CDR3 covers 14 residues. The CDR3 loop is CASSPPGQGEKQFF. For the CDR3, the DNA is TGTGCCAGCAGCCCACCGGGACAGGGGGAAAAGCAGTTCTTC.

This clone was observed a few times. The sample has other DNA sequences that encode this CDR3 too. The V and J genes are TRBV4-1 and TRBJ1-5, with 8 bases identical to TRBD1. V was pared by 4 bases and J by 2 bases, with 1 base of the junction left unmatched. CDR3 length: 14 amino acids. Germline V CDR1 and CDR2: MGHRA, YSYEKL. This CDR3 is CASSPGQGNQPQHF. The CDR3 nucleotides are TGCGCCAGCAGCCCGGGACAGGGCAATCAGCCCCAGCATTTT.

V gene TRBV19 combines with J gene TRBJ1-4; no clear D gene. Trimming took 8 bases from V and 4 from J, leaving 14 bases between them. This CDR3 contains 14 residues. Germline lookup yields CDR1 LNHDA and CDR2 SQIVND (reference sequence). In DNA, the CDR3 is TGTGCCAGTGCCGGCCGGGCGGGTAATGAAAAACTGTTTTTT. It specifies CASAGRAGNEKLFF.

The chain carries TRBV18 and TRBJ1-1; D is ambiguous. Germline V gene sequence: CDR1 KGHSH, CDR2 LQKENI. This CDR3 is built from 12 residues. V was cut by 2 bases and J by 7 bases, with 8 bases left in between. This CDR3 reads CASSPWTYEAFF. CDR3 sequence (DNA): TGTGCCAGCTCACCATGGACGTATGAAGCTTTCTTT.

The chain joins TRBV30 to TRBJ2-2; possibly TRBD1 for D (6 bases). Germline V gene sequence: CDR1 GTSNPN, CDR2 SVGIG (reference sequence). The V end lost 2 bases, the J end lost 2 bases, and 12 bases lay between the germline ends. This CDR3 is built from 15 residues. The CDR3 DNA sequence: TGTGCCTGGAGTAGGCAGGGGCTAAACACCGGGGAGCTGTTTTTT. Residues: CAWSRQGLNTGELFF.

The chain carries TRBV5-4 and TRBJ2-7; TRBD1 aligns across 9 bases. V dropped 9 bases and J dropped 5; count of bases not matched to a gene: 9. CDR1 is SGHNT and CDR2 is YYREEE in the germline V gene (reference sequence). The CDR3 extends over 13 amino acids. The CDR3 DNA is TGTGCCACCTCAAGGACAGGGGTGAACGAGCAGTACTTC. It yields the protein CATSRTGVNEQYF.

This chain links TRBV7-2 with TRBJ1-5, with D possibly TRBD1 on 5 matching bases. Trimming removed 4 bases from V and 0 bases from J, with 13 bases in between. The germline V gene has CDR1 SGHTA and CDR2 FQGNSA. CDR3 length equals 16 residues. The chain's CDR3 is CASSSGPTVSNQPQHF. The CDR3 region has the DNA TGTGCCAGCAGCTCGGGACCGACAGTTAGCAATCAGCCCCAGCATTTT.

Concerning this clone: One base away lies a much larger clone, so this may be a sequencing read error. The CDR3 region is CASGGSRARGYTF. CDR3 DNA sequence: TGTGCCAGCGGGGGATCCCGAGCACGTGGCTACACCTTC. This rearrangement joins TRBV9 to TRBJ1-2, with D possibly TRBD1 on 5 matching bases. CDR1 is SGDLS, CDR2 YYNGEE, per germline. V was clipped by 7 bases and J by 7 bases, with 17 bases between them. This CDR3 has 13 residues.

This clone was detected ten times or more. The chain links TRBV10-3 to TRBJ1-2; TRBD1 might be the D (5 bases). With 10 bases removed from V and 7 bases from J, the gap between germline ends came to 16 bases. The CDR3 runs 12 residues. Germline assignment: CDR1 ENHRY and CDR2 SYGVKD. Here the CDR3 DNA reads TGTGCCACCAACCTGGAGGGGAGTGGCTACACCTTC. Amino acid sequence: CATNLEGSGYTF.

The chain employs TRBV5-1 and TRBJ2-7; D possibly corresponds to TRBD1 (6 bases). The germline V and J ends were trimmed by 0 bases and 3 bases, with 19 bases remaining between them. The germline V gene has CDR1 SGHRS and CDR2 YFSETQ. The CDR3 covers 17 residues. The CDR3 protein is CASSLVSGTQTFYEQYF. The CDR3 nucleotides are TGCGCCAGCAGCTTGGTATCCGGGACACAAACCTTCTACGAGCAGTACTTC.

The chain is built from TRBV10-3 and TRBJ2-7, with TRBD2 identical over 7 bases. Per the germline V gene, CDR1 is ENHRY and CDR2 is SYGVKD. V was pared by 6 bases and J by 2 bases, with 4 bases of the junction left unmatched. CDR3 size: 13 residues. This CDR3 reads CAIRRGFTYEQYF. CDR3 nucleotides: TGTGCCATCAGGCGGGGGTTCACCTACGAGCAGTACTTC.

CDR3 amino acids: CANSDGRSGNTIYF. The CDR3 DNA reads TGTGCCAACTCGGACGGCCGAAGCGGAAACACCATATATTTT. This rearrangement joins TRBV6-1 to TRBJ1-3; D not certain. Germline CDR1 and CDR2: MNHNS and SASEGT. Trimming removed 10 bases at V and 4 bases at J, with 17 bases between. CDR3 length equals 14 residues.

This chain links TRBV6-1 with TRBJ1-2, with D maybe TRBD1 (5 bases). V was shortened by 9 bases and J by 4 bases, with 21 bases between the two germline ends. The germline CDR1 and CDR2 sequences are MNHNS and SASEGT. The CDR3 spans 15 residues. In nucleotides, the CDR3 is TGTGCCAGTCAATGGGCAGGGTCAGTGGGCTATGGCTACACCTTC. Protein product: CASQWAGSVGYGYTF.

The chain employs TRBV19 and TRBJ2-1; D is perhaps TRBD1 or TRBD2 (6 bases each). CDR1 is LNHDA, CDR2 SQIVND, per germline (reference sequence). V lost 5 bases, J lost 7 bases, and 18 bases lay in between. CDR3 length: 15 amino acids. The CDR3 bases are TGTGCCAGTAGTGCCCGGGACTTGACAGGAAATGAGCAGTTCTTC. Residues: CASSARDLTGNEQFF.

This chain links TRBV5-6 with TRBJ1-2; 7 nucleotides agree with TRBD1. The V gene's germline CDR1 is SGHDT and CDR2 YYEEEE. The junction had 8 bases not matched to a gene; V was cut back by 1 base and J by 2 bases. The CDR3 extends over 16 amino acids. CDR3 protein: CASSLLFTGANYGYTF. The CDR3 DNA reads as TGTGCCAGCAGCTTGTTATTCACAGGGGCCAACTATGGCTACACCTTC.

The chain recombines TRBV28 with TRBJ1-2; 7 bases match TRBD1. This CDR3 region has 15 residues. The V segment lost 2 bases and the J segment 0 bases; nucleotides outside the gene matches: 3. Germline loops: CDR1 MDHEN, CDR2 SYDVKM. The CDR3 here is CASSLRGRPNYGYTF. CDR3 nucleotide sequence: TGTGCCAGCAGTTTAAGGGGGCGGCCTAACTATGGCTACACCTTC.

The V and J genes are TRBV19 and TRBJ2-1; tentative D call: TRBD1 (5 bases). The CDR3 totals 16 residues. Germline V lookup: CDR1 LNHDA, CDR2 SQIVND (reference sequence). V was shortened by 5 bases and J by 9 bases, with 23 bases between the two germline ends. The CDR3 spells CASSPRTNFYLGEQFF. The CDR3 nucleotides read TGTGCCAGTAGTCCGCGGACAAACTTTTATTTGGGTGAGCAGTTCTTC.